This T cell receptor (beta chain) originates from a study of CD8+ T cells in alopecia areata. Findings and caveats of the study: Clonality in lesional scalp, especially alopecia totalis/universalis, exceeded that of normal scalp.

Reverse transcribed after extraction, RNA yielded cDNA as the sequencing template. Repertoires were generated with immunoSEQ multiplex PCR, while TCRdb's copy carries only in-frame clones and drops some. The sample consists of about 97,000 clones, roughly two fifths of them appearing once. Details on this clone: The antigen remains undetermined.

Material for sequencing was CD4+ T cells sorted from blood. The clonotype originates from a human donor with alopecia areata.

The CDR3 nucleotides read TGTGCCAGCAACGGACTCGGGGGTACGCAGTATTTT. Its protein is CASNGLGGTQYF. The chain uses TRBV13 and TRBJ2-3; a weak D match, TRBD2 (6 bases). The ends were cut back, 7 bases at V and 8 bases at J, with 13 bases in the middle. Germline V CDR1 and CDR2: PRHDT, FYEKMQ (reference sequence). This CDR3 region has 12 residues.